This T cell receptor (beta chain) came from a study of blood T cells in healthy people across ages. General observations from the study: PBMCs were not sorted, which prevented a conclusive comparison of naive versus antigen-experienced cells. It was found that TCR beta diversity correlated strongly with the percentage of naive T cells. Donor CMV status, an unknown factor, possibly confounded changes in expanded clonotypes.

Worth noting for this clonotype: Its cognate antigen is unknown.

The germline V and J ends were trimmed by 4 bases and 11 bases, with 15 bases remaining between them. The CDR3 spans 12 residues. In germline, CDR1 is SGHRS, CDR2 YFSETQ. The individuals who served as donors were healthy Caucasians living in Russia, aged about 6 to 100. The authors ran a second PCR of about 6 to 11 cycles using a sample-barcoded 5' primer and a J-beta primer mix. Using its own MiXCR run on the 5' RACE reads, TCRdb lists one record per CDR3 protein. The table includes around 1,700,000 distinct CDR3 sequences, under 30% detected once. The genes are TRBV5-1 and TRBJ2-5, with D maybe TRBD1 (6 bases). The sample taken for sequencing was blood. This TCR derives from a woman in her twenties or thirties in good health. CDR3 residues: CASSTDSYGQYF. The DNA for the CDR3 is TGCGCCAGCAGCACGGACAGCTACGGGCAGTACTTC.